Here is one T cell receptor (beta chain) with its context. Its target is not known. The entry originates in a study of a mutant IDH1 vaccine in newly diagnosed glioma. Assay used: immunoSEQ multiplex PCR; TCRdb lists only in-frame clones, some missing. The profile shows around 31,000 clones, 45% to 70% of them singletons. The sample's time point: week 5, during vaccination. In the vaccine, a single dose held 300 ug of the mutant IDH1 20-mer peptide, along with topical imiquimod. The study enrolled donors with new WHO grade 3 or 4 IDH1-mutant, ATRX-lost astrocytomas. The study, taken as a whole, reports: About 92% of patients showed vaccine-induced immune responses across multiple MHC alleles.

The junction had 4 bases not matched to a gene; V was cut back by 0 bases and J by 7 bases. The length of the CDR3 is 15 residues. Germline loops: CDR1 MNHNY, CDR2 SVGAGI (reference sequence). This rearrangement joins TRBV6-6 to TRBJ1-4, with 8 bases lining up with TRBD1. The sequence came from a woman between 18 and 30 years old with glioma. The sample in question was PBMCs, obtained from a glioma patient whose treatment included an IDH1 peptide vaccine. CDR3 amino acids: CASSYSVRGLEKLFF. The DNA for the CDR3 is TGTGCCAGCAGTTACTCGGTCAGGGGGCTTGAAAAACTGTTTTTT.